These T cell receptor beta chains were read from a single sample in a study of blood T cell repertoires in COVID-19. Some clones are missing from TCRdb's copy, which holds only in-frame ones; the method was immunoSEQ multiplex PCR. The data show around 250,000 clones, more than 70% seen once. The sequencing input was peripheral blood. These receptors all stem from a man older than 75 with acute or convalescent COVID-19. The CDR3 runs from the conserved cysteine through the conserved F or W. D genes are given only for firm matches. Not all rows give a size; the values are once, few, many and, for expanded clones, a class.

d_gene,v_gene,j_gene,abundance,CDR3nt,CDR3aa
TRBD2,TRBV3-1/TRBV3-2,TRBJ2-1,NA,TGTGCCAGCAGCTGGGCAACCACCGGGACTAGCGGGAGCAATGAGCAGTTCTTC,CASSWATTGTSGSNEQFF
TRBD1,TRBV6-1,TRBJ1-3,once,TGTGCCAGCAGTGAAGGGGACAGGGTACGAGGAAACACCATATATTTT,CASSEGDRVRGNTIYF
NA,TRBV18,TRBJ1-6,NA,TGTGCCAGCGGTACCGGGACAAAGAGTTCACCCCTCCACTTT,CASGTGTKSSPLHF
NA,TRBV3-1/TRBV3-2,TRBJ2-7,NA,TGTGCCAGCAGCCACCGCAGGGGTCGCGACGAGCAGTACTTC,CASSHRRGRDEQYF
NA,TRBV19,TRBJ1-6,few,TGTGCCAGTAGTTTGGGTCAGGAATCTAATTCACCCCTCCACTTT,CASSLGQESNSPLHF
TRBD1,TRBV3-1/TRBV3-2,TRBJ1-1,NA,TGTGCCAGCAGCCGATTGACAGGGGACACTGAAGCTTTCTTT,CASSRLTGDTEAFF
NA,TRBV5-8,TRBJ1-5,NA,TGTGCCAGCAGCTTGGACAGGACCAATCAGCCCCAGCATTTT,CASSLDRTNQPQHF
NA,TRBV6-2/TRBV6-3,TRBJ2-1,NA,TGTGCCAGCAGCCGAGCGGGCTCCTACAATGAGCAGTTCTTC,CASSRAGSYNEQFF
NA,TRBV5-1,TRBJ2-7,once,TGCGCCAGCAGCTTGGATAATACCTACGAGCAGTACTTC,CASSLDNTYEQYF
NA,TRBV3-1/TRBV3-2,TRBJ2-7,NA,TGTGCCAGCAGCCTCCAGGGATCCTACGAGCAGTACTTC,CASSLQGSYEQYF
TRBD1,TRBV15,TRBJ1-2,NA,TGTGCCACCAGCAGTAGCACCAGGGGGCGTTTTGGCTACACCTTC,CATSSSTRGRFGYTF
NA,TRBV28,TRBJ2-2,NA,TGTGCCAGCTATCGTGCAGGCCCCACCGGGGAGCTGTTTTTT,CASYRAGPTGELFF
NA,TRBV3-1/TRBV3-2,TRBJ1-2,NA,TGTGCCAGCAGCCCCAACGTAATGGGGGGTTCCGGTGGCTACACCTTC,CASSPNVMGGSGGYTF
TRBD2,TRBV7-2,TRBJ2-7,NA,TGTGCCAGCAGCCACGGGGGGAACTCCTACGAGCAGTACTTC,CASSHGGNSYEQYF
TRBD2,TRBV5-8,TRBJ2-2,NA,TGTGCCAGCAGGTTTTTTAGCGGGAGGGCCCGAGAGAGCACCGGGGAGCTGTTTTTT,CASRFFSGRARESTGELFF
NA,TRBV5-3,TRBJ1-5,NA,TGTGCCAGAGGACGACAGCAATCGAATCAGCCCCAGCATTTT,CARGRQQSNQPQHF
NA,TRBV6-1,TRBJ1-4,NA,TGTGCCAGCAGTGATTTTAGTGAAGCTAATGAAAAACTGTTTTTT,CASSDFSEANEKLFF
NA,TRBV18,TRBJ1-3,NA,TGTGCCAGCTCCCGGGAAGGTGGCTCGGGAAACACCATATATTTT,CASSREGGSGNTIYF
TRBD2,TRBV9,TRBJ2-7,NA,TGTGCCAGCAGCGTAGTGCCTAGCGGGGTCTACGAGCAGTATTTC,CASSVVPSGVYEQYF
NA,TRBV12-3/TRBV12-4,TRBJ1-1,NA,TGTGCCAGCAGGGAGGGGACTGAAGCTTTCTTT,CASREGTEAFF
NA,TRBV28,TRBJ1-2,NA,TGTGCCAGCAGTCCCCACACCGGGCGGGACTATGGCTACACCTTC,CASSPHTGRDYGYTF
TRBD2,TRBV7-2,TRBJ2-1,NA,TGTGCCAGCAGCTTAGCGCGAGCGGGAGCAGGGAATGAGCAGTTCTTC,CASSLARAGAGNEQFF
TRBD1,TRBV14,TRBJ2-2,NA,TGTGCCAGCAGCCAAGATAAGGGGGCGCGGACCGGGGAGCTGTTTTTT,CASSQDKGARTGELFF
NA,TRBV5-1,TRBJ1-1,NA,TGCGCCAGCAGCTTGAGACAGGCGAACACTGAAGCTTTCTTT,CASSLRQANTEAFF